This T cell receptor beta chain is drawn from a study of cytomegalovirus exposure and HLA in healthy donors. Study-wide results and limits: Productive rates of about 90% or about 30% were seen for most TCR beta V segments in an earlier analysis. Cytomegalovirus association was listed for 164 TCR beta chains. The classifier reportedly diagnosed cytomegalovirus status with high sensitivity and specificity. Highest at DRB1 and lowest at HLA-C, TCR association rates differed among HLA loci in a later analysis.

Notes on this clone: What it recognizes is unknown.

The germline V gene encodes CDR1 SGHDN and CDR2 FVKESK. V shed 0 bases and J shed 3 bases, with 14 bases lying between them. CDR3 length equals 16 residues. Primers for the PCR totalled 60 Vbeta and 13 Jbeta. Profiling relied on immunoSEQ multiplex PCR, and the TCRdb table lists in-frame clones only, not all of them. This sample yields about 180,000 clones, of which around three quarters are seen a single time; 1% belongs to the top ten. This chain connects TRBV14 to TRBJ2-5; tentatively, D is TRBD1 (5 bases). Sequenced sample: PBMCs. This sequence originates from a woman aged 45-65 years in good health and CMV-seropositive. CDR3 sequence: CASSQETGRQKETQYF. CDR3 nucleotide sequence: TGTGCCAGCAGCCAAGAAACCGGCAGACAGAAAGAGACCCAGTACTTC.